In its sample, the clone carrying this T cell receptor beta chain was seen many times. Time point: before trial treatment. Both TCRalpha and TCRbeta chains were reverse transcribed with V-gene-specific primers. Using a constant-region primer together with a V-primer adapter, TCRs were subjected to 20 PCR cycles of amplification. TCRdb redid the calling of the reads with MiXCR, one entry per CDR3 protein. The repertoire includes around 83,000 distinct CDR3 sequences, approximately 20% of them detected once, and less than 6% sits in the top ten. This sample is part of a study of low-dose radiotherapy and immunotherapy resistance in tumors. Across the whole study: Aspirin was taken orally by patients at 300 mg daily for four cycles from cycle 1 day 1.

The length of the CDR3 is 12 residues. V was pared by 3 bases and J by 8 bases, with 8 bases between. CDR1 is KGHSH and CDR2 is LQKENI in the germline V gene. The material was PBMCs, obtained before treatment. The V call is TRBV18, the J call TRBJ2-1; D is unresolved. The receptor was derived from a male donor with prostate cancer. In DNA, the CDR3 is TGTGCCAGCTCACCCTCGACGCATGAGCAGTTCTTC. Amino acids: CASSPSTHEQFF.